The clone carrying this T cell receptor (beta chain) was observed a few times. Its specificity is not known. The sample belongs to a study of post-analysis software for immune sequencing data. On the study more broadly: Included among the disease courses, which were recorded for the cohort, were relapsing-remitting, secondary progressive and progressive-relapsing multiple sclerosis. Study outcomes and limitations: TRBV5-6, TRBV5-1 and TRBV20-1 were among four to six TRBV segments more frequent in patients than controls.

The CDR3 runs to 12 residues. The V gene's germline CDR1 is DFQATT and CDR2 SNEGSKA (reference sequence). The junction had 2 bases not matched to a gene; V was cut back by 7 bases and J by 3 bases. Sequencing libraries made from TCR beta cDNA carried unique molecular identifiers. TCRdb passed the PCR reads through MiXCR, listing each CDR3 protein once. The sample lists fewer than 850,000 distinct CDR3 sequences; less than 35% were seen once. The sample was blood. The TCR originated in a girl aged 5-17 years with multiple sclerosis. The J gene is TRBJ2-7, the V gene TRBV20-1, with 11 bases that match TRBD2. The DNA of the CDR3 is TGCAGTGGGGGGACTAGCGGCTACGAGCAGTACTTC. As protein: CSGGTSGYEQYF.